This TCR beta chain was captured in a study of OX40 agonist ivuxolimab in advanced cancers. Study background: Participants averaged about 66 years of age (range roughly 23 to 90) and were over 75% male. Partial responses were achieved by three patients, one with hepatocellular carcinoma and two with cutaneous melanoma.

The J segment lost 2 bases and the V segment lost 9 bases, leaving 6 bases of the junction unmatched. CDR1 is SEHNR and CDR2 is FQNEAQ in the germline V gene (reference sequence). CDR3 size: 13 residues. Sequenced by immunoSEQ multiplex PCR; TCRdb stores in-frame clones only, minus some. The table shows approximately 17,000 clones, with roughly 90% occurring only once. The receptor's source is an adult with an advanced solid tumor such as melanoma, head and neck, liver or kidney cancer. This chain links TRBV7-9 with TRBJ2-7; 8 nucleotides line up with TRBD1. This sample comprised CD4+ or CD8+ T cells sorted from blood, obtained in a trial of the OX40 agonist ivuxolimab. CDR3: CASKMTGAYEQYF. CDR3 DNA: TGTGCCAGTAAAATGACAGGGGCCTACGAGCAGTACTTC.